These T cell receptor beta chains were read from a single sample in a study of cytomegalovirus exposure and HLA in healthy donors. Assay: immunoSEQ multiplex PCR; the TCRdb copy retains only in-frame clones and omits some. In the table there are 100,000 to 150,000 clones, 89% of which are singletons. Sequencing was carried out using PBMCs. These TCRs come from a woman between 18 and 29 years old in good health and CMV-seronegative. Both conserved end residues are part of each CDR3. D genes are given only for firm matches. Expanded clones get a size class; other rows say once, few or many, or leave the size out.

d_gene	j_gene	v_gene	abundance	CDR3nt	CDR3aa
-	TRBJ1-2	TRBV28	-	TGTGCCAGCACCCGAGGGTCATCTGGCTACACCTTC	CASTRGSSGYTF
TRBD2	TRBJ2-1	TRBV5-1	-	TGCGCCAGCAGCCGACTAGCGGGGGGGCTCTCCTACAATGAGCAGTTCTTC	CASSRLAGGLSYNEQFF
-	TRBJ1-1	TRBV20-1	-	TGCAGTGCTCCTCGGAACACTGAAGCTTTCTTT	CSAPRNTEAFF
TRBD1	TRBJ1-1	TRBV15	-	TGTGCCACCAGCAGAGTGGAGGGGGCGATGAACACTGAAGCTTTCTTT	CATSRVEGAMNTEAFF
-	TRBJ2-7	TRBV19	-	TGTGCCAGTAGTCCGACTGGATACGAGCAGTACTTC	CASSPTGYEQYF
-	TRBJ2-2	TRBV2	-	TGTGCCAGCAGTGAATATCGGGAGACCGGGGAGCTGTTTTTT	CASSEYRETGELFF
TRBD1	TRBJ1-5	TRBV5-8	once	TGTGCCAGCAGCCCCGGGACAGCAGGTCAGCCCCAGCATTTT	CASSPGTAGQPQHF
-	TRBJ1-2	TRBV29-1	-	TGCAGCGTATCAACCGACAGGTACTATGGCTACACCTTC	CSVSTDRYYGYTF
-	TRBJ2-4	TRBV4-1	-	TGCGCCAGCAGCCAATTGGTCGGGGGGCTTGCCAAAAACATTCAGTACTTC	CASSQLVGGLAKNIQYF
-	TRBJ1-5	TRBV4-1	-	TGCGCCAGCAGCCAAGCAGGTCAGCCCCAGCATTTT	CASSQAGQPQHF
-	TRBJ1-5	TRBV6-4	-	TGTGCCAGCAGTTACTCAGGGGCTGGGGAGCCCCAGCATTTT	CASSYSGAGEPQHF
TRBD2	TRBJ2-1	TRBV4-1	-	TGCGCCAGCAGCCAATTTGCGGGGGATGAGCAGTTCTTC	CASSQFAGDEQFF
-	TRBJ2-1	TRBV6-6	-	TGTGCCAGCACTGGTGACAGCTCCTACAATGAGCAGTTCTTC	CASTGDSSYNEQFF